This is a list of T cell receptor beta chains from one sample in a study of PD-1 blockade in classical Hodgkin lymphoma. Only in-frame clones appear in the TCRdb table, and some are missing; sequencing was by immunoSEQ multiplex PCR. Seen here are 41,000 or so clones, roughly 80% observed once, and the top ten hold about 20%. The specimen comprised peripheral blood mononuclear cells (PBMCs), sampled at baseline. The receptors derive from a human donor with classical Hodgkin lymphoma. Each CDR3 is given with its conserved first and last residue. The D gene is left open where the match is weak. The listing skips clone size in some rows; elsewhere it reads once, few, many or a size class.

d_gene	v_gene	j_gene	abundance	CDR3nt	CDR3aa
.	TRBV19	TRBJ1-5	.	TGTGCCAGTAGTATGAGGGAGGCCCGTTTTTATAGCAATCAGCCCCAGCATTTT	CASSMREARFYSNQPQHF
.	TRBV7-3	TRBJ1-1	.	TGTGCCAGCAGCAAACACAGCAATTCAGCTTTCTTT	CASSKHSNSAFF
.	TRBV2	TRBJ2-1	once	TGTGCCAGCAGTGAAGGGGCGAACAAGTCACATCTACAGTTCTTC	CASSEGANKSHLQFF
.	TRBV6-6	TRBJ2-7	.	TGTGCCAGCAGTTACGGGCCTTCCTACGAGCAGTACTTC	CASSYGPSYEQYF
TRBD1	TRBV9	TRBJ1-4	.	TGTGCCAGCAGCCGGGACAGACCTTTTGAAAAACTGTTTTTT	CASSRDRPFEKLFF
TRBD1	TRBV19	TRBJ2-7	.	TGTGCCAGTAGTATAAAGGGACAGGGCTCCTACGAGCAGTACTTC	CASSIKGQGSYEQYF
.	TRBV28	TRBJ2-1	.	TGTGCCAGCAGTTTAGCCGGAAGCTCCTACAATGAGCAGTTCTTC	CASSLAGSSYNEQFF
.	TRBV27	TRBJ2-3	.	TGTGCCAGCAGTTTGCAGGGGGATACGCAGTATTTT	CASSLQGDTQYF
.	TRBV18	TRBJ1-1	.	TGTGCCAGCTCACCAGTCTCAGGGGCCATGAACACTGAAGCTTTCTTT	CASSPVSGAMNTEAFF
.	TRBV19	TRBJ1-1	.	TGTGCCAGTAGTATCCTGCGGCGGGACACTGAAGCTTTCTTT	CASSILRRDTEAFF
.	TRBV7-2	TRBJ2-1	.	TGTGCCAGCACCCTTGGTGGGCTGGGGCTCAATGAGCAGTTCTTC	CASTLGGLGLNEQFF
.	TRBV28	TRBJ1-1	.	TGTGCCAGCAGTCTTGGATATGGGGGGATTATGAACACTGAAGCTTTCTTT	CASSLGYGGIMNTEAFF
.	TRBV12-5	TRBJ2-1	.	TGTGCTAGTGGTTTTCGTGAGACGGGAGAGGGGTGGTATGAGCAGTTCTTC	CASGFRETGEGWYEQFF
.	TRBV27	TRBJ1-1	.	TGTGCCAGCTACCCACGGGGGGGATATATGACTGAAGCTTTCTTT	CASYPRGGYMTEAFF
.	TRBV18	TRBJ2-2	.	TGTGCCAGCTCACCACAAATTCGAGCCGCGAACACCGGGGAGCTGTTTTTT	CASSPQIRAANTGELFF
.	TRBV19	TRBJ1-2	.	TGTGCCAGTAGTATCTCGGTCTATGGCTACACCTTC	CASSISVYGYTF
TRBD2	TRBV28	TRBJ2-7	.	TGTGCCAGCAGTTTATCGGCTAGCGGGAGGCGCTACGAGCAGTACTTC	CASSLSASGRRYEQYF
TRBD2	TRBV7-6	TRBJ2-2	.	TGTGCCAGCAGCTTAGGAGCGGGAGGGCCGGGCACCGGGGAGCTGTTTTTT	CASSLGAGGPGTGELFF
TRBD1	TRBV7-3	TRBJ1-1	.	TGTGCCAGCAGCCCACGGACAGGGTTGAACACTGAAGCTTTCTTT	CASSPRTGLNTEAFF
.	TRBV4-1	TRBJ1-2	few	TGCGCCAGCAACAGCCTTCCAGGGGCTGGCTATGGCTACACCTTC	CASNSLPGAGYGYTF
.	TRBV15	TRBJ2-5	.	TGTGCCACCAGCAAGGGGCGGACCGGGTTAATCGTGACCCAGTACTTC	CATSKGRTGLIVTQYF
TRBD2	TRBV6-5	TRBJ2-7	.	TGTGCCAGCAGGGGGGGGCCGGGACTAGCTAGCGAGCAGTACTTC	CASRGGPGLASEQYF
.	TRBV7-2	TRBJ1-2	.	TGTGCCAGCAGCTTAGGCGGACAGCTGTATGGCTACACCTTC	CASSLGGQLYGYTF
.	TRBV11-1	TRBJ2-5	.	TGTGCCAGCAGCTTATCGGGGGAGACCCAGTACTTC	CASSLSGETQYF
.	TRBV6-1	TRBJ2-7	.	TGTGCCAGCAGTGAAGGGGGCAGGGAACAGCAGTACTTC	CASSEGGREQQYF
.	TRBV4-3	TRBJ1-1	.	TGCGCCAGCAGCCACCAAGTCGTTGCCACTGAAGCTTTCTTT	CASSHQVVATEAFF
TRBD2	TRBV9	TRBJ2-3	.	TGTGCCAGCAGCGTAGATGGTAGCGGGAGGGAGGGAGATACGCAGTATTTT	CASSVDGSGREGDTQYF
TRBD1	TRBV30	TRBJ2-7	.	TGTGCCTTAAGGACAGGGGCCTACGAGCAGTACTTC	CALRTGAYEQYF
.	TRBV7-6	TRBJ2-7	.	TGTGCCAGCAGCTTAGGCCCCGGGGTTATCTCCTACGAGCAGTACTTC	CASSLGPGVISYEQYF
.	TRBV5-1	TRBJ1-6	.	TGCGCCAGCAGCGCCACTACAGGGTTGAATTCACCCCTCCACTTT	CASSATTGLNSPLHF
.	TRBV7-5	TRBJ2-7	few	TGTGTCAGAAGCCCACGCCCGGGACAGGGAGGCGAGCAGTACTTC	CVRSPRPGQGGEQYF
.	TRBV6-1	TRBJ2-3	few	TGTGCCAGCAGTGTCTATCTGGGAGATACGCAGTATTTT	CASSVYLGDTQYF
.	TRBV9	TRBJ1-4	.	TGTGCCAGCAGCCCCACTCCGGGTGGGGATGAAAAACTGTTTTTT	CASSPTPGGDEKLFF
.	TRBV20-1	TRBJ2-7	.	TGCAGTGCTAGGCGCGAGCAGTACTTC	CSARREQYF
.	TRBV19	TRBJ2-7	.	TGTGCCAGTAGTACTTCGGTCAGGGTCGGCTACGAGCAGTACTTC	CASSTSVRVGYEQYF
.	TRBV2	TRBJ2-7	.	TGTGCCAGCAGTGAAACCCAGGGGGGGATCTACGAGCAGTACTTC	CASSETQGGIYEQYF
.	TRBV11-2	TRBJ2-1	.	TGTGCCAGCAGCCGTAAGAGGGCCAACTCCTACAATGAGCAGTTCTTC	CASSRKRANSYNEQFF
.	TRBV7-2	TRBJ1-5	.	TGTGCCAGCAGCCCAGACTTGGGGGGCAATCAGCCCCAGCATTTT	CASSPDLGGNQPQHF
TRBD1	TRBV7-2	TRBJ1-5	.	TGTGCCAGCAGCTTAGCTCAGGGGGCGAATCAGCCCCAGCATTTT	CASSLAQGANQPQHF
.	TRBV6-1	TRBJ2-7	.	TGTGCCAGCAGTCTTAGGGGCTCCTACGAGCAGTACTTC	CASSLRGSYEQYF
.	TRBV25-1	TRBJ2-5	.	TGTGCCAGCAGTGAACCTCCCTCTGGGACCCAGTACTTC	CASSEPPSGTQYF
.	TRBV7-3	TRBJ2-5	.	TGTGCCAGCAGCCTTGGGAGTGGGGCAGAGACCCAGTACTTC	CASSLGSGAETQYF
TRBD1	TRBV12-5	TRBJ2-1	.	TGTGCTAGTGGGCAGACAGGGCACCCCTACAATGAGCAGTTCTTC	CASGQTGHPYNEQFF
.	TRBV27	TRBJ1-2	.	TGTGCCAGCAGTGGAAGAGACAGCCGAAATGGCTACACCTTC	CASSGRDSRNGYTF
.	TRBV28	TRBJ2-5	.	TGTGCCAGCAAGGGAGGTGGCAATCGGGAGACCCAGTACTTC	CASKGGGNRETQYF
.	TRBV10-1	TRBJ1-1	few	TGCGCCAGCAGCGGGGACCTGAACACTGAAGCTTTCTTT	CASSGDLNTEAFF
.	TRBV11-2	TRBJ2-7	.	TGTGCCAGCAGCTTAGATCTGCTAGTTTCCTACGAGCAGTACTTC	CASSLDLLVSYEQYF
TRBD1	TRBV6-1	TRBJ2-7	.	TGTGCCAGCAGAACCGGGACAGGGACCTACGAGCAGTACTTC	CASRTGTGTYEQYF
TRBD1	TRBV10-3	TRBJ2-7	.	TGTGCCATCAGGGGACAGGGGGCATTGGACGAGCAGTACTTC	CAIRGQGALDEQYF
.	TRBV7-2	TRBJ1-5	.	TGTGCCAGCAGCTTCCCGGACGGTAGCAATCAGCCCCAGCATTTT	CASSFPDGSNQPQHF
.	TRBV7-9	TRBJ2-1	.	TGTGCCAGCAGCCCTATCACACAAGACAATGAGCAGTTCTTC	CASSPITQDNEQFF